What follows are 11 T cell receptor beta chains derived from one specimen sequenced in a study of blood T cell repertoires in COVID-19. The data were produced by immunoSEQ multiplex PCR, yet TCRdb's version contains in-frame clones alone and is incomplete. Of 150,000 to 200,000 clones in the sample, around four fifths are singletons; the top ten hold roughly 20%. Sequencing was done on a sample of peripheral blood. Every receptor here comes from a woman older than 75 with acute or convalescent COVID-19.

The chain combines TRBV2 with TRBJ1-5; 8 bases match TRBD1. The V and J ends lost 6 bases and 7 bases, in that order; junction bases with no gene match: 8. Germline-derived CDR1 and CDR2 are SNHLY and FYNNEI. This CDR3 region has 14 residues. In DNA form, the CDR3 reads TGTGCCAGCAGCCCGGACAGGGTAAACCAGCCCCAGCATTTT. Translation: CASSPDRVNQPQHF.

The chain combines TRBV5-1 with TRBJ2-2; D is unresolved. Per the germline V gene, CDR1 is SGHRS and CDR2 is YFSETQ. The CDR3 has 17 residues. Deletions cut 1 base from V and 0 bases from J, with 13 bases between. CDR3 sequence reads: CASSLSVQIANTGELFF. CDR3 bases: TGCGCCAGCAGCTTGTCGGTACAGATCGCGAACACCGGGGAGCTGTTTTTT.

This clone was seen only a few times. This chain joins TRBV5-1 and TRBJ1-2; no clear D gene. V shed 3 bases and J shed 7 bases, with 13 bases lying between them. CDR1 is SGHRS, CDR2 YFSETQ, per germline. This CDR3 region has 13 residues. CDR3 in amino acids: CASSSNTLTGYTF. The CDR3 DNA reads TGCGCCAGCAGCTCAAATACCCTAACTGGCTACACCTTC. The complete variable domain, with remaining parts taken from reference TRBV5-1 and TRBJ1-2, reads KAGVTQTPRYLIKTRGQQVTLSCSPISGHRSVSWYQQTPGQGLQFLFEYFSETQRNKGNFPGRFSGRQFSNSRSEMNVSTLELGDSALYLCASSSNTLTGYTFGSGTRLTVV.

This clone was seen more than once but under ten times. V is TRBV9 and J is TRBJ2-6; 9 nucleotides match TRBD1. The CDR3 extends over 16 amino acids. The V and J ends lost 3 bases and 10 bases, in that order; junction bases with no gene match: 11. The germline V gene encodes CDR1 SGDLS and CDR2 YYNGEE. The CDR3 loop is CASSEGAPTGGNVLTF. CDR3 in DNA: TGTGCCAGCAGCGAGGGGGCCCCGACAGGGGGTAACGTCCTGACTTTC.

This chain connects TRBV6-1 to TRBJ1-5; no definite D call. This CDR3 comprises 14 residues. The germline V and J ends were trimmed by 3 bases and 0 bases, with 6 bases remaining between them. Germline V lookup: CDR1 MNHNS, CDR2 SASEGT. CDR3 residues: CASSEGSSNQPQHF. CDR3 coding DNA: TGTGCCAGCAGTGAGGGCAGTAGCAATCAGCCCCAGCATTTT.

The J gene is TRBJ2-3, the V gene TRBV5-1, with 7 bases that match TRBD2. The CDR3 has 16 amino acids. Germline CDR1 SGHRS, CDR2 YFSETQ. Trimming at V came to 5 bases and at J to 0 bases, leaving 9 bases not matched to a gene. The CDR3 sequence is CASRRIAGPSTDTQYF. CDR3 DNA sequence: TGCGCCAGCAGACGGATAGCGGGCCCTAGCACAGATACGCAGTATTTT.

The rearrangement uses TRBV18 and TRBJ2-1; no reliable D call. CDR1 and CDR2 from the germline V gene are KGHSH and LQKENI. V lost 2 bases and J 6 bases, leaving 5 bases between the germline ends. The CDR3 extends over 12 amino acids. The CDR3 spells CASSPTSNEQFF. In DNA form, the CDR3 reads TGTGCCAGCTCACCAACCAGCAATGAGCAGTTCTTC. Full variable domain (outside the CDR3, taken from reference TRBV18 and TRBJ2-1): NAGVMQNPRHLVRRRGQEARLRCSPMKGHSHVYWYRQLPEEGLKFMVYLQKENIIDESGMPKERFSAEFPKEGPSILRIQQVVRGDSAAYFCASSPTSNEQFFGPGTRLTVL.

This chain joins TRBV25-1 and TRBJ2-7, with D uncertain. V lost 8 bases and J lost 1, with 6 bases in between. The CDR3 is 11 residues long. Germline V CDR1 and CDR2: MGHDK, SYGVNS. The CDR3 protein is CASRQSYEQYF. Written as DNA, the CDR3 is TGTGCCAGCCGCCAGTCCTACGAGCAGTACTTC.

This clone was seen once. J is TRBJ2-5 and V is TRBV28; 7 bases align to TRBD1. The V gene end was trimmed by 7 bases and the J gene end by 2 bases; junction bases not matched to a gene: 4. Germline values: CDR1 MDHEN, CDR2 SYDVKM. The CDR3 has 13 residues. The CDR3 protein is CASNRGRQETQYF. CDR3 bases: TGTGCCAGCAACAGGGGAAGGCAAGAGACCCAGTACTTC.

This rearrangement joins TRBV7-2 to TRBJ1-1, with D tentatively TRBD1 (6 bases). The germline CDR1 and CDR2 sequences are SGHTA and FQGNSA. With 2 bases removed from V and 5 bases from J, the gap between germline ends came to 12 bases. There are 14 residues in the CDR3. The CDR3 here is CASSLRGGGTEAFF. Here the CDR3 DNA reads TGTGCCAGCAGCTTAAGAGGGGGAGGGACTGAAGCTTTCTTT. Complete variable domain (other parts from reference TRBV7-2 and TRBJ1-1): GAGVSQSPSNKVTEKGKDVELRCDPISGHTALYWYRQSLGQGLEFLIYFQGNSAPDKSGLPSDRFSAERTGGSVSTLTIQRTQQEDSAVYLCASSLRGGGTEAFFGQGTRLTVV.

This CDR3 reads CASSQGVHTGELFF. DNA of the CDR3: TGTGCCAGCAGCCAGGGGGTCCACACCGGGGAGCTGTTTTTT. The chain employs TRBV6-4 and TRBJ2-2, with TRBD1 identical over 7 bases. Germline CDR1 MRHNA, CDR2 SNTAGT. After removal of 6 bases from V and 3 bases from J, the junction contained 4 bases not matched to a gene. The CDR3 is 14 residues long.